Sequencing of this TCR beta chain was carried out in a study of technical replicates of blood from a few donors. Clones were sequenced by immunoSEQ multiplex PCR, and TCRdb holds only the in-frame ones, with some missing. The sample holds about 81,000 clones, about 97% seen once. V lost 5 bases to trimming and J lost 7 bases, with 10 bases between them. The CDR3 sequence is 12 residues long. Germline CDR1 reads SGDLS; CDR2 reads YYNGEE. This chain joins TRBV9 and TRBJ2-1; D perhaps matches TRBD2 (7 bases). Sequencing was performed on T cells isolated from PBMCs. The source of this sequence is a human donor in good health. CDR3 sequence: CASRGGGNEQFF. DNA for the CDR3: TGTGCCAGCAGAGGGGGGGGAAATGAGCAGTTCTTC. The full variable domain, rest sourced from reference TRBV9 and TRBJ2-1, is DSGVTQTPKHLITATGQRVTLRCSPRSGDLSVYWYQQSLDQGLQFLIQYYNGEERAKGNILERFSAQQFPDLHSELNLSSLELGDSALYFCASRGGGNEQFFGPGTRLTVL.